The present TCR beta chain was sequenced within a study of neurological immune-mediated disorders. Findings of the study overall: Patients with HTLV-1-associated myelopathy had the highest level of TCR clonal expansion, whereas patients with multiple sclerosis had the lowest level, falling beneath the level found in healthy controls.

This clonotype came up many times. As yet, its antigen is unknown. Germline CDR1 reads SGHRS; CDR2 reads YFSETQ. V was pared by 3 bases and J by 0 bases, with 15 bases between. The CDR3 loop spans 16 amino acids. From 2 million PBMCs stored at -80 C, the unsorted libraries were generated. As for the cDNA, it was generated by 5'RACE with 10-nucleotide random UMIs. Each CDR3 protein gets one entry after TCRdb re-called the 5' RACE reads with MiXCR. The sample lists around 40,000 distinct CDR3 sequences; about 13% were seen once. Material for sequencing was PBMCs. The TCR sequence derives from a female donor in good health. The chain is built from TRBV5-1 and TRBJ1-1; D is uncertain. CDR3 in DNA: TGCGCCAGCAGCTCGCAGGCCGGAATCATGAACACTGAAGCTTTCTTT. It specifies CASSSQAGIMNTEAFF.